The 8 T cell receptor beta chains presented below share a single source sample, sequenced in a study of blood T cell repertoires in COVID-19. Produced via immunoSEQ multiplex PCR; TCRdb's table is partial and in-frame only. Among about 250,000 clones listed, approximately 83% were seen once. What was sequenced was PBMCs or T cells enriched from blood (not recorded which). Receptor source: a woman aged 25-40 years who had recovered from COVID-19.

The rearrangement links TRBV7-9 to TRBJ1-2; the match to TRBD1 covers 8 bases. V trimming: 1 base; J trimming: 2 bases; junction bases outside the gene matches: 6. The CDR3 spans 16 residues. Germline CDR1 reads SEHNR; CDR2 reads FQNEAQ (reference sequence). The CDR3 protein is CASSLGQGASNYGYTF. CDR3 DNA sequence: TGTGCCAGCAGCTTAGGGCAGGGGGCTTCGAACTATGGCTACACCTTC.

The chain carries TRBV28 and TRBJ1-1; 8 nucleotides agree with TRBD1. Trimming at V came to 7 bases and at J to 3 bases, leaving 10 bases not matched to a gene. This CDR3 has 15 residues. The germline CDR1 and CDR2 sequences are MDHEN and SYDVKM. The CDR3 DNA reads TGTGCCAGCAATCGCCCAGGGACAGGCGACACTGAAGCTTTCTTT. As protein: CASNRPGTGDTEAFF.

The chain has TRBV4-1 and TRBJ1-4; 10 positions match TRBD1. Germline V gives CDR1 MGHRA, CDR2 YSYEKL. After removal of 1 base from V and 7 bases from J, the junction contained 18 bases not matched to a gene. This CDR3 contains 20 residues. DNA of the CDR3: TGCGCCAGCAGCCAAGCCCTACTCCGCCGGGACAGGGGCTTAGGTGAAAAACTGTTTTTT. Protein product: CASSQALLRRDRGLGEKLFF.

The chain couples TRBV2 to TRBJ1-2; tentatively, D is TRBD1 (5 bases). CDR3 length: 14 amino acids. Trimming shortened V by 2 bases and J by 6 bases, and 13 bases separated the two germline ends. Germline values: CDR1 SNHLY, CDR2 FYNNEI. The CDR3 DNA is TGTGCCAGCAGTGAAAGACAGCAACCGGATGGCTACACCTTC. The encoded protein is CASSERQQPDGYTF.

The CDR3 loop reads CASRGAGVSYGYTF. DNA for the CDR3: TGTGCCAGCAGAGGGGCGGGGGTGTCCTATGGCTACACCTTC. The chain is built from TRBV13 and TRBJ1-2, with D possibly being TRBD1 (5 bases). Germline lookup yields CDR1 PRHDT and CDR2 FYEKMQ (reference sequence). The CDR3 has 14 residues. V gave up 6 bases and J gave up 4 bases, with 15 bases separating them.

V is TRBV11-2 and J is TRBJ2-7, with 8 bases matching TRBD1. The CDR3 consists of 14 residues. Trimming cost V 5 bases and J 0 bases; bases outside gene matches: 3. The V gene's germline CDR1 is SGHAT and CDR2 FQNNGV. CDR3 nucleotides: TGTGCCAGCAGCCCGACAGGGGACTCCTACGAGCAGTACTTC. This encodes CASSPTGDSYEQYF.

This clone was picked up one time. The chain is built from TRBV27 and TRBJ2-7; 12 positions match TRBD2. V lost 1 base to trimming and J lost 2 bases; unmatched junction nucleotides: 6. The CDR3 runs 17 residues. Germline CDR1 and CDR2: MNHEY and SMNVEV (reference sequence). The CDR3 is CASSLYGGLAGTYEQYF. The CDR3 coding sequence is TGTGCCAGCAGTTTATACGGGGGACTAGCGGGTACCTACGAGCAGTACTTC.

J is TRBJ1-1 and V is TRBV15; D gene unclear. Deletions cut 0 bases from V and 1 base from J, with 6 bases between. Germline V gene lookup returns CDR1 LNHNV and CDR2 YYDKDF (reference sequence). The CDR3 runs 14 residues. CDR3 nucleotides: TGTGCCACCAGCAGAGATAAGCGGAACACTGAAGCTTTCTTT. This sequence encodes CATSRDKRNTEAFF.